This T cell receptor beta chain was sequenced during a study of TIL therapy for anti-PD-1-resistant metastatic lung cancer. Turning to the study itself: Most patients had lung adenocarcinoma; a few tumors were EGFR-mutant, two ALK-rearranged; half smoked currently or formerly.

As to time point: pre-treatment sample, taken before nivolumab and TIL therapy. Trimming left V 5 bases short and J 5 bases short, with 12 bases between. CDR3 size: 13 residues. CDR1 is LNHDA, CDR2 SQIVND, per germline (reference sequence). This clone is a singleton in its sample. This was the immunoSEQ v3 assay. Method: immunoSEQ multiplex PCR; TCRdb's copy keeps in-frame clones and lacks some. The sample lists just under 60,000 clones; around 68% were seen once. The source material was blood, sampled at baseline. The genes are TRBV19 and TRBJ1-2, with no clear D. The TCR was taken from a person aged 25 to 80 with non-small cell lung cancer. Written as DNA, the CDR3 is TGTGCCAGTAGTCGTGGCAGAGCTTATGGCTACACCTTC. It specifies CASSRGRAYGYTF.